This note documents a single T cell receptor beta chain sequence. Its specificity is unknown. Germline CDR1 is DFQATT and CDR2 is SNEGSKA (reference sequence). With 1 base clipped from V and 7 bases from J, the junction kept 14 bases outside the gene matches. The CDR3 has 18 residues. The second PCR ran about 6 to 12 cycles with a sample-barcoded 5' primer and J-beta primers. TCRdb used MiXCR to reprocess the 5' RACE reads, holding one entry per CDR3 protein. The sample yields about 1.4 million distinct CDR3 sequences, approximately 63% seen once. These data are taken from a study of blood T cells in healthy people across ages. Study-wide findings and caveats: Roughly linear declines in TCR beta diversity per million T cells occurred with age.

Sequenced input: blood. The V gene is TRBV20-1, the J gene TRBJ2-4; 12 bases line up with TRBD2. The receptor's source is a man aged 18 to 35 in good health. The CDR3: CSARVRAVNLAGGNIQYF. The CDR3 DNA follows: TGCAGTGCTAGAGTCCGTGCGGTTAACCTAGCGGGAGGGAACATTCAGTACTTC.